This record concerns one TCR beta chain sequence. No antigen is known for it. The length of the CDR3 is 14 residues. Germline CDR1 ENHRY, CDR2 SYGVKD. V was clipped by 4 bases and J by 0 bases; unmatched bases: 2. Libraries were prepared by immunoSEQ multiplex PCR; TCRdb keeps only in-frame clonotypes and omits some of them. The sample has 3,000 to 4,000 clones; 82% are singletons. The sample is drawn from a study of T cell repertoires in ileal Crohn's disease. In the study overall: Operated complications were stricturing disease (approximately 61%) and penetrating disease (roughly 39%). Thiopurines (about twelve) or anti-TNF agents (roughly 17) were given postoperatively to about half.

Regarding the study as a whole: Every patient over 26.8% clonality showed endoscopic recurrence.

Sequenced: ileal tissue. The clonotype comes from an adult with Crohn's disease. The chain couples TRBV10-3 to TRBJ1-2, with TRBD1 matching 7 bases. The CDR3 region has the DNA TGTGCCATCAGTGGGGACAGAGCTAACTATGGCTACACCTTC. This gives the protein CAISGDRANYGYTF.